Listed below are T cell receptor beta chains from one sample, sequenced in a study of T cell responses to AZD1222 COVID-19 vaccine. Repertoires were generated with immunoSEQ multiplex PCR, while TCRdb's copy carries only in-frame clones and drops some. The sample consists of 200,000 or so clones, 87% of them appearing once. The starting material was peripheral blood, obtained on day 0 of MenACWY control vaccination. The receptors were sampled from an adult in good health. The conserved cysteine and the conserved F or W are not part of the CDR3 here.

TRBJ2-3,15,TRBV4-1,ASSQDLAGASTDTQY
TRBJ2-7,13,TRBV9,ARRKSGQACYEQY
TRBJ2-3,13,TRBV7-6,ASSRSDQGTDTQY
TRBJ1-1,12,TRBV18,ASSPAGRNTEAF
TRBJ2-7,12,TRBV11-2,ASSRTQGIYEQY
TRBJ2-7,10,TRBV6-6,ASRDRADEQY
TRBJ1-5,13,TRBV5-5,ASSSVPKGNQPQH
TRBJ1-4,11,TRBV12-3/TRBV12-4,ASTLTENEKLF
TRBJ2-7,15,TRBV4-1,ASSHGLAGTTYHEQY
TRBJ2-7,16,TRBV27,ASSLRGLAARRIYEQY
TRBJ1-1,11,TRBV5-6,ASSQQGRGEAF
TRBJ2-7,11,TRBV28,ASSYRNSDEQY
TRBJ1-2,14,TRBV28,ASSLGTGLTNYGYT